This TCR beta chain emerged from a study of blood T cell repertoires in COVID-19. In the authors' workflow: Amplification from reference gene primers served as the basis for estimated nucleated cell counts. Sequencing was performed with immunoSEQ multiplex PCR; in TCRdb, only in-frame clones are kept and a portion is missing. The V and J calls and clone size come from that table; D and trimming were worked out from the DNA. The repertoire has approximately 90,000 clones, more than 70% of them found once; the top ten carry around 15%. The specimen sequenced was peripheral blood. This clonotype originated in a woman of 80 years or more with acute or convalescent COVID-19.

For the CDR3, the DNA is TGTGCCAGCACCAAGGGTGAGGGGGCTGAAGCTTTCTTT. This sequence encodes CASTKGEGAEAFF. This sequence joins TRBV12-3 or TRBV12-4 and TRBJ1-1; TRBD1 might be the D (6 bases). This CDR3 has 13 amino acids. V was pared by 7 bases and J by 6 bases, with 15 bases between.